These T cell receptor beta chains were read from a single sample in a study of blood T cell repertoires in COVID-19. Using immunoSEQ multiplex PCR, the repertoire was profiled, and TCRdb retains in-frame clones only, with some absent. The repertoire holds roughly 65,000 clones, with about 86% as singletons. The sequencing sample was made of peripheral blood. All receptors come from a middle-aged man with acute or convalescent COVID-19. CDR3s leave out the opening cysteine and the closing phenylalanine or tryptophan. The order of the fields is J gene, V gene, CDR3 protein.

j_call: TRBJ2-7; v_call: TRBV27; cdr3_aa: ASSSQFTGLTSYEQY
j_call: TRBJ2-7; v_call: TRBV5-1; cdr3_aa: ASSLGTITYEQY
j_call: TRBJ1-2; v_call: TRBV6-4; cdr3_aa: ASSATGIGPSYGYT
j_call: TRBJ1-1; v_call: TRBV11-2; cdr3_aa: ASSLSGSNTEAF
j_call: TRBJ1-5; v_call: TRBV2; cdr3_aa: ASSVEGADQPQH
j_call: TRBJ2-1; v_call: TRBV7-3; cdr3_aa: ASRPGTTGNYNEQF
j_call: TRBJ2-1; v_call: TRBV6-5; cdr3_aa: ASSYGAYNEQF
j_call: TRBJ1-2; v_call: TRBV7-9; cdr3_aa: ASSSAGGNYGYT
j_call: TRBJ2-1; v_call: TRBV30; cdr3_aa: ACQRRPDNEQF
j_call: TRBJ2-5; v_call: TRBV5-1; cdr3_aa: ASTKESGETQY
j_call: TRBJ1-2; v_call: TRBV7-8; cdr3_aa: ASSLGDNTNYGYT
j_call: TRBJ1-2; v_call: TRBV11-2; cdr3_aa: ASSLQGRGYT
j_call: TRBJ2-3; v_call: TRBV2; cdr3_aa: ASDKPDTQY
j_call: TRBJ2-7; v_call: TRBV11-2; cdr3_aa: ASSLASSGGHYEQY
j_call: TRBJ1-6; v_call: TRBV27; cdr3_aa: ASSLYAGPNSPLH
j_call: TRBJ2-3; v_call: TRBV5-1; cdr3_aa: ASSDLLGGRHTDTQY
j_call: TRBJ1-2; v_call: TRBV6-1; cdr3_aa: ASSEALGTGSYT
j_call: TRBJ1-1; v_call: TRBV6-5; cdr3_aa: ASSSPGGTEAF
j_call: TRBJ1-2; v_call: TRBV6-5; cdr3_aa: ASRTGTGYGYT
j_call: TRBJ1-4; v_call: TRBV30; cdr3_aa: AWSPGRRGEKLF
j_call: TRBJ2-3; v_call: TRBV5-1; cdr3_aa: ASSQGQSTDTQY
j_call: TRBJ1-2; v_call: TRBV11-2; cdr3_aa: ASSPIRSVGYT
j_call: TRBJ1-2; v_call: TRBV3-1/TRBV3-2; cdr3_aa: ASSPGTGDYGYT
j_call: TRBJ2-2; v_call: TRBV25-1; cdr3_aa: ASTNRGYTGELF
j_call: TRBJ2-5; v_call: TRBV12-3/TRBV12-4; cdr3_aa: ASSFSDQETQY
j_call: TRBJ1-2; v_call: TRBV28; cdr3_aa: ASSLGSIGQGGGYT
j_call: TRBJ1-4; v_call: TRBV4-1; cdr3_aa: ASSRDRDPTNEKLF
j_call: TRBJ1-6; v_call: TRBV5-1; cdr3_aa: ASSFSGESSPLH
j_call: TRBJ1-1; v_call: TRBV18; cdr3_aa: ASSPPIDRVNTEAF
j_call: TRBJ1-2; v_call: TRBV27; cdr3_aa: ASSDRDSALYGYT
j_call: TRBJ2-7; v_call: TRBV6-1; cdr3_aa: ASSEFSSLDYEQY
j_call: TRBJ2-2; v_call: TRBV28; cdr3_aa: ASRGLFTGELF
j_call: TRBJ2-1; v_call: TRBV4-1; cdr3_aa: ASSQDPSSYNEQF
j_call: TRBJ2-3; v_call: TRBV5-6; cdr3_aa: ASSIVQGWMRRGRDTQY
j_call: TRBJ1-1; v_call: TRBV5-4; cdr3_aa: ASSDWNGYTEAF
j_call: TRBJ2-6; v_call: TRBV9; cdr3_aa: ASSAHSGAGANVLT
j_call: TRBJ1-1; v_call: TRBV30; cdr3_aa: AWSPTRTEAF
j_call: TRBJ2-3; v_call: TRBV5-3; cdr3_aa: APTQRSTDTQY
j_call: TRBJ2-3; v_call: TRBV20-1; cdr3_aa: SASSAGPDTQY
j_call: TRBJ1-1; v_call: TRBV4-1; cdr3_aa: ASSPGGGLTEAF
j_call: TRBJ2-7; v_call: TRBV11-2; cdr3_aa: ASRWEELYEQY
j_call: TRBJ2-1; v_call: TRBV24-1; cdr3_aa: ATSDFTDNEQF
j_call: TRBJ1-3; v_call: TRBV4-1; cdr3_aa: ASSQDHMAGNTIY
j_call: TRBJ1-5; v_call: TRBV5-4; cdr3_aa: ASSRRQGRFGNQPQH
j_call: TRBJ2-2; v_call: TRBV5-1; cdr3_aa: ASSPEGNTGELF
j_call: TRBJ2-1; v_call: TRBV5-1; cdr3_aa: ASSLYAGEGREQF
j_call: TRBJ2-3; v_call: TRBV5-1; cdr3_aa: ASSLGLEHTDTQY
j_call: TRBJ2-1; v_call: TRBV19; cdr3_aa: ASGTSGHNEQF
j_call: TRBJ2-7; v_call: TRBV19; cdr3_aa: ASSGDRTYEQY
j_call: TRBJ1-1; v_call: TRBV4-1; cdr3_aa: ASSPRSWGSSNTEAF
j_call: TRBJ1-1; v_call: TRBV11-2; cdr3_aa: ASSAARENTEAF
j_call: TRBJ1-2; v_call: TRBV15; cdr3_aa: ATSAGTEYDGYT
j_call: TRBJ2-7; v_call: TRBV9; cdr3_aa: ASSGGQAGYEQY
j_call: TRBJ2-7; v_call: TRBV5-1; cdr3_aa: ASSLFWRRDKAYEQY
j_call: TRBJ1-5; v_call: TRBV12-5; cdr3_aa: ASGLTRTGEDGNQPQH
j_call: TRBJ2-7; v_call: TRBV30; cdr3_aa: AWRGDGTSLFEQY
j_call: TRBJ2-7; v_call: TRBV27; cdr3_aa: ASRWTGGSYEQY